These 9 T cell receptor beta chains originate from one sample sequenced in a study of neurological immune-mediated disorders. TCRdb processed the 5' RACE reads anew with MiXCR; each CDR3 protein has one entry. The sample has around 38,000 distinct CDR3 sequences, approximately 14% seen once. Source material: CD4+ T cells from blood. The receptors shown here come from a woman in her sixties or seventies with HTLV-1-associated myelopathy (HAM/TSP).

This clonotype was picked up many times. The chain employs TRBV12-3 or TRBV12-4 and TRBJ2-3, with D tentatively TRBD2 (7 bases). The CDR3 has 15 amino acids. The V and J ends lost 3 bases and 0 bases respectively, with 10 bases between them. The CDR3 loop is CASSFGGRSTDTQYF. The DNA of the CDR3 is TGTGCCAGCAGTTTCGGGGGGCGGAGCACAGATACGCAGTATTTT.

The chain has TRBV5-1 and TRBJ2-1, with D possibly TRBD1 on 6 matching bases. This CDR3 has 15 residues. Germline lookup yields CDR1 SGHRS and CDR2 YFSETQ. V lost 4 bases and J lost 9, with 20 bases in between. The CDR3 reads CASSLNWGQDVEQFF. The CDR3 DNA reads TGCGCCAGCAGCCTCAACTGGGGGCAAGACGTTGAGCAGTTCTTC. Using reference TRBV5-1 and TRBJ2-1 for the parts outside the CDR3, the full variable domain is KAGVTQTPRYLIKTRGQQVTLSCSPISGHRSVSWYQQTPGQGLQFLFEYFSETQRNKGNFPGRFSGRQFSNSRSEMNVSTLELGDSALYLCASSLNWGQDVEQFFGPGTRLTVL.

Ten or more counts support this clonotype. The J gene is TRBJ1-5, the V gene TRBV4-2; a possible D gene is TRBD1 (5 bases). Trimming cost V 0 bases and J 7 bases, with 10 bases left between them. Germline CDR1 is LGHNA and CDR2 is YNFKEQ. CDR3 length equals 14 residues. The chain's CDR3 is CASSQDQGLQPQHF. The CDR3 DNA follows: TGTGCCAGCAGCCAAGACCAGGGCCTACAGCCCCAGCATTTT.

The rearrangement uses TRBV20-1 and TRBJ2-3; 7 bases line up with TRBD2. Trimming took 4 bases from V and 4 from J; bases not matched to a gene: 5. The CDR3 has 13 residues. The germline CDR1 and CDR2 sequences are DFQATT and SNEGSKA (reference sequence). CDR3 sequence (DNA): TGCAGTGCTAATAAGGGGAGGGCAGATACGCAGTATTTT. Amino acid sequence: CSANKGRADTQYF.

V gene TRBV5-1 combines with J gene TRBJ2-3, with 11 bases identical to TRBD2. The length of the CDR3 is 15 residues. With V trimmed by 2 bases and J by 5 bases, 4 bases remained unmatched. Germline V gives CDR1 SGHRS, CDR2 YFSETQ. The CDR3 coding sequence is TGCGCCAGCAGCTTTAGCGGGAGGGCCGGAGATACGCAGTATTTT. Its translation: CASSFSGRAGDTQYF.

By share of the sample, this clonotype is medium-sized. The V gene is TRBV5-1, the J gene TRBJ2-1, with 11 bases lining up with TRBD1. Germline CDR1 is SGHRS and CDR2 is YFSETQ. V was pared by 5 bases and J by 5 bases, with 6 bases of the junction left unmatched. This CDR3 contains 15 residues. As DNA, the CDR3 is TGCGCCAGCAGTCACAGGGACAGGGGGGACAATGAGCAGTTCTTC. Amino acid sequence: CASSHRDRGDNEQFF.

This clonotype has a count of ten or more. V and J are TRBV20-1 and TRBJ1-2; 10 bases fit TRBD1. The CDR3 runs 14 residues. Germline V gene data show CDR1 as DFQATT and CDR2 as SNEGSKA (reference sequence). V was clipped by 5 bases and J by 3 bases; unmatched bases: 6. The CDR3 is CSARTGGEDYGYTF. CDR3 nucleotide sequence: TGCAGTGCTCGGACAGGGGGAGAAGACTATGGCTACACCTTC.

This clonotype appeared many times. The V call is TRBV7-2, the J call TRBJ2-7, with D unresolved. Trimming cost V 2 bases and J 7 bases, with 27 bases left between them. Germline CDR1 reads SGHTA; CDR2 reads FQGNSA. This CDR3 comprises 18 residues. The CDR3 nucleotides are TGTGCCAGCAGCTTATCGTCCGCCGGTAGCATTTGGGGTTGGGAGCAGTACTTC. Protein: CASSLSSAGSIWGWEQYF.

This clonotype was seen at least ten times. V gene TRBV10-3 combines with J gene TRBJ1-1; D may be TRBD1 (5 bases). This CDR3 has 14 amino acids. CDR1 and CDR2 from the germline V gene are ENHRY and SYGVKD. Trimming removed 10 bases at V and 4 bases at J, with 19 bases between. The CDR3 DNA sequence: TGTGCCACCCAGGAGAGACAGATTAGCACTGAAGCTTTCTTT. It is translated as CATQERQISTEAFF.